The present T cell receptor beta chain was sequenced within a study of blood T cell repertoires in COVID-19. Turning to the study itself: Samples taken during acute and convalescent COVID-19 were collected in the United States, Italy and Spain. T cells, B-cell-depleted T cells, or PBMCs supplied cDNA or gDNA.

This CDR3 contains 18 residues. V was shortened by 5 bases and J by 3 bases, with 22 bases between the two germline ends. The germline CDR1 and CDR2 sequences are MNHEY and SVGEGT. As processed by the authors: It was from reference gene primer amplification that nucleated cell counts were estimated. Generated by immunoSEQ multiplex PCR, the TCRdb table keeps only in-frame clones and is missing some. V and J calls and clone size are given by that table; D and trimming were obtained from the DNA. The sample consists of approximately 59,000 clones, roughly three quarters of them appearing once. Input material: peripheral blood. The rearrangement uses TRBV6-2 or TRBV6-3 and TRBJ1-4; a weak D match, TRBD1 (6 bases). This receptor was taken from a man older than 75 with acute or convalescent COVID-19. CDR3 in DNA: TGTGCCAGCAGTCTACCAGGGGCTTTAAGGTCACCTAATGAAAAACTGTTTTTT. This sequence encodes CASSLPGALRSPNEKLFF.